The clone carrying this T cell receptor (beta chain) was seen more than once but under ten times. The antigen is not known. At one of its ends the junction is not consistent with the germline gene, which may arise from a read error. This sample was included in a study of cytomegalovirus exposure and HLA in healthy donors. Study results and limitations: High sensitivity and specificity were reportedly achieved when the classifier diagnosed cytomegalovirus status.

The validation cohort, a group of some 120 subjects, included the donors and was separate from the roughly 670-subject first cohort. The data were produced by immunoSEQ multiplex PCR, yet TCRdb's version contains in-frame clones alone and is incomplete. The sample contains 120,000 to 150,000 clones, roughly 90% of which appear only once. Input material: PBMCs. This clonotype was sampled from a man between 18 and 29 years old in good health and CMV-seronegative.

The CDR3 bases are TGTGCCAGCAGTTTTATACTAGACAAGGAGCAGTTCTTC. Translation gives CASSFILDKEQFF. The chain combines TRBV28 with TRBJ2-1, with D perhaps matching TRBD2 (5 bases). Germline loops: CDR1 MDHEN, CDR2 SYDVKM. This CDR3 is built from 13 residues.